Listed below are T cell receptor beta chains from one sample, sequenced in a study of T cells in Graves' hyperthyroidism and ophthalmopathy. TCRdb processed the multiplex PCR reads anew with MiXCR; each CDR3 protein has one entry. The sample lists a few hundred thousand distinct CDR3 sequences; 15% to 18% were seen once. Sequenced sample: blood. The receptor set was obtained from a woman in her twenties or thirties with Graves' hyperthyroidism. The CDR3 runs from the conserved cysteine through the conserved F or W. A D gene is named only where the DNA matches it firmly. Only some rows state a clone size, as once, few, many or a class for expanded clones.

D gene,V gene,clone size,J gene,CDR3 protein,CDR3 DNA
NA,TRBV6-2/TRBV6-3,few,TRBJ2-1,CASSTPKGWGRMGEQFF,TGTGCCAGCAGTACTCCCAAGGGTTGGGGGCGGATGGGTGAGCAGTTCTTC
NA,TRBV5-1,few,TRBJ2-2,CASSGIGELFF,TGCGCCAGCAGCGGAATCGGGGAGCTGTTTTTT
TRBD1,TRBV18,many,TRBJ2-7,CASSFGTGSYEQYF,TGTGCCAGCTCATTCGGGACAGGGAGCTACGAGCAGTACTTC
NA,TRBV20-1,many,TRBJ2-1,CSARRPIYNEQFF,TGCAGTGCTAGGAGACCGATTTACAATGAGCAGTTCTTC
TRBD1,TRBV6-2/TRBV6-3,few,TRBJ2-3,CASRLGGAGTDTQYF,TGTGCCAGCAGATTAGGGGGCGCCGGCACAGATACGCAGTATTTT
NA,TRBV5-4,NA,TRBJ2-7,CASSTSGLHYEQYF,TGTGCCAGCAGTACATCGGGCCTTCACTACGAGCAGTACTTC
NA,TRBV28,few,TRBJ2-2,CASSFHGANTGELFF,TGTGCCAGCAGTTTTCACGGCGCGAACACCGGGGAGCTGTTTTTT
TRBD2,TRBV6-5,few,TRBJ2-3,CASSSPSKRDRTDTQYF,TGTGCCAGCAGTTCGCCGTCCAAGCGGGACCGCACAGATACGCAGTATTTT
NA,TRBV5-1,NA,TRBJ2-3,CASSFPDSDADTQYF,TGCGCCAGCAGCTTCCCCGACAGCGACGCAGATACGCAGTATTTT
TRBD2,TRBV20-1,NA,TRBJ2-1,CSALTSGYNEQFF,TGCAGTGCTCTGACTAGCGGATACAATGAGCAGTTCTTC
NA,TRBV4-2,NA,TRBJ2-1,CASSQVVYNEQFF,TGTGCCAGCAGCCAAGTGGTCTACAATGAGCAGTTCTTC
TRBD2,TRBV12-3/TRBV12-4,many,TRBJ2-1,CASSLEGTSANEQFF,TGTGCCAGCAGTTTAGAAGGGACTAGCGCGAATGAGCAGTTCTTC
NA,TRBV30,many,TRBJ2-2,CAWQQGGTGELFF,TGTGCCTGGCAGCAGGGTGGGACCGGGGAGCTGTTTTTT
TRBD2,TRBV7-2,many,TRBJ2-7,CASSIGLAGDHEQYF,TGTGCCAGCAGCATCGGACTAGCGGGAGACCACGAGCAGTACTTC
NA,TRBV20-1,many,TRBJ2-7,CSARDLVGPKPHEQYF,TGCAGTGCTAGAGATCTTGTGGGGCCAAAGCCCCACGAGCAGTACTTC
NA,TRBV7-9,many,TRBJ2-2,CASSSREGTGELFF,TGTGCCAGCAGCTCCAGAGAGGGAACCGGGGAGCTGTTTTTT
NA,TRBV28,many,TRBJ2-2,CASSSHPFTGELFF,TGTGCCAGCAGTTCCCACCCTTTCACCGGGGAGCTGTTTTTT
TRBD1,TRBV9,many,TRBJ2-1,CASSVAEDRGMGEQFF,TGTGCCAGCAGCGTAGCTGAGGACAGGGGTATGGGTGAGCAGTTCTTC
NA,TRBV7-9,many,TRBJ1-1,CASSLSLAANTEAFF,TGTGCCAGCAGCTTAAGTCTGGCGGCGAACACTGAAGCTTTCTTT
NA,TRBV2,many,TRBJ2-5,CASSELRETQYF,TGTGCCAGCAGTGAACTACGGGAGACCCAGTACTTC
NA,TRBV11-2,many,TRBJ1-1,CASNERGYTEAFF,TGTGCCAGCAACGAGCGCGGCTACACTGAAGCTTTCTTT
TRBD2,TRBV27,few,TRBJ2-2,CASSFGTSGTGGELFF,TGTGCCAGCAGTTTTGGGACTAGCGGGACTGGCGGGGAGCTGTTTTTT
TRBD1,TRBV7-9,NA,TRBJ2-7,CASSGRTGDYEQYF,TGTGCCAGCAGCGGCAGGACAGGGGACTACGAGCAGTACTTC
NA,TRBV7-2,many,TRBJ1-4,CASSLQGQPHEKLFF,TGTGCCAGCAGCTTGCAGGGGCAGCCTCATGAAAAACTGTTTTTT
NA,TRBV19,NA,TRBJ1-1,CASSVWGTTEAFF,TGTGCCAGTAGCGTGTGGGGTACGACTGAAGCTTTCTTT
TRBD1,TRBV28,many,TRBJ2-3,CASSLATGGVTDTQYF,TGTGCCAGCAGTTTAGCGACAGGGGGCGTCACAGATACGCAGTATTTT
NA,TRBV28,many,TRBJ2-3,CASSQGGHTDTQYF,TGTGCCAGCAGTCAGGGGGGTCATACAGATACGCAGTATTTT
NA,TRBV29-1,NA,TRBJ2-6,CSVEVGLAGANVLTF,TGCAGCGTTGAAGTCGGCCTGGCTGGGGCCAACGTCCTGACTTTC
TRBD2,TRBV9,many,TRBJ2-1,CASSSSGGSYNEQFF,TGTGCCAGCAGCTCGAGCGGGGGCTCTTACAATGAGCAGTTCTTC
TRBD1,TRBV12-3/TRBV12-4,many,TRBJ1-1,CASRTGRMNTEAFF,TGTGCCAGCCGGACAGGGCGCATGAACACTGAAGCTTTCTTT
NA,TRBV5-5,many,TRBJ2-1,CASSSTNPKYNEQFF,TGTGCCAGCAGCTCAACCAACCCGAAGTACAATGAGCAGTTCTTC
NA,TRBV30,many,TRBJ1-5,CAWSVGQRNQPQHF,TGTGCCTGGAGTGTAGGGCAGAGAAATCAGCCCCAGCATTTT
NA,TRBV15,few,TRBJ2-2,CATSRLRTGELFF,TGTGCCACCAGCAGATTACGCACCGGGGAGCTGTTTTTT
NA,TRBV19,few,TRBJ2-1,CASSIGREWTYNEQFF,TGTGCCAGTAGTATAGGACGGGAGTGGACCTACAATGAGCAGTTCTTC
NA,TRBV7-6,many,TRBJ2-2,CASSLAGVAGELFF,TGTGCCAGCAGCTTAGCAGGGGTGGCCGGGGAGCTGTTTTTT
NA,TRBV5-1,many,TRBJ1-1,CASGPGTVNTEAFF,TGCGCCAGCGGGCCCGGGACCGTCAACACTGAAGCTTTCTTT
NA,TRBV5-5,few,TRBJ2-2,CASSLQVTNTGELFF,TGTGCCAGCAGCTTGCAGGTCACTAACACCGGGGAGCTGTTTTTT
NA,TRBV25-1,NA,TRBJ2-6,CASSVGASGANVLTF,TGTGCCAGCAGTGTCGGCGCCTCTGGGGCCAACGTCCTGACTTTC
NA,TRBV20-1,NA,TRBJ1-5,CSANPPGFQPQHF,TGCAGTGCTAACCCCCCAGGTTTTCAGCCCCAGCATTTT
TRBD2,TRBV28,many,TRBJ2-1,CASGHSGSNEQFF,TGTGCCAGCGGGCATAGCGGGTCCAATGAGCAGTTCTTC
NA,TRBV5-8,many,TRBJ2-5,CASSLAPQETQYF,TGTGCCAGCAGCTTGGCCCCACAAGAGACCCAGTACTTC
NA,TRBV9,NA,TRBJ1-1,CASSVDGGESAEAFF,TGTGCCAGCAGCGTAGACGGGGGAGAGAGCGCTGAAGCTTTCTTT
NA,TRBV6-1,once,TRBJ2-6,CASSEEGGASGANVLTF,TGTGCCAGCAGTGAAGAGGGGGGGGCCTCTGGGGCCAACGTCCTGACTTTC
NA,TRBV27,many,TRBJ2-7,CASRQGLGNYEQYF,TGTGCCAGCAGGCAGGGACTTGGTAATTACGAGCAGTACTTC
NA,TRBV28,many,TRBJ2-7,CASSFPPSYEQYF,TGTGCCAGCAGTTTTCCACCCTCCTACGAGCAGTACTTC
TRBD1,TRBV7-2,many,TRBJ1-1,CALNWDSANTEAFF,TGTGCCTTAAACTGGGACAGCGCGAACACTGAAGCTTTCTTT
TRBD1,TRBV13,NA,TRBJ2-5,CASSIGTGEETQYF,TGTGCCAGCAGCATCGGGACAGGCGAAGAGACCCAGTACTTC
NA,TRBV11-1,many,TRBJ1-1,CASSLGRGANTEAFF,TGTGCCAGCAGCCTGGGCAGGGGCGCGAACACTGAAGCTTTCTTT
TRBD2,TRBV2,many,TRBJ2-3,CASSVLREPPTDTQYF,TGTGCCAGCAGTGTGTTGCGGGAGCCCCCCACAGATACGCAGTATTTT
NA,TRBV11-3,many,TRBJ2-2,CASRQTNTGELFF,TGTGCCAGCAGGCAAACGAACACCGGGGAGCTGTTTTTT
NA,TRBV19,NA,TRBJ1-5,CASSRQGPEDQPQHF,TGTGCCAGTAGTAGGCAGGGGCCAGAGGATCAGCCCCAGCATTTT
NA,TRBV27,NA,TRBJ2-3,CASRLLVTDTQYF,TGTGCCAGCCGACTACTTGTCACAGATACGCAGTATTTT
NA,TRBV28,many,TRBJ2-1,CASSLWQSRYNEQFF,TGTGCCAGCAGTTTGTGGCAGAGTAGATACAATGAGCAGTTCTTC
TRBD2,TRBV10-3,many,TRBJ2-7,CAIRRDGRSYEQYF,TGTGCCATCAGAAGGGACGGGAGGTCCTACGAGCAGTACTTC
NA,TRBV16,many,TRBJ2-7,CASSQSGRSYEQYF,TGTGCCAGCAGCCAAAGCGGGCGCTCCTACGAGCAGTACTTC